The 31 T cell receptor beta chains below all came from one sample that was sequenced in a study of blood T cell repertoires in COVID-19. Measured with immunoSEQ multiplex PCR; TCRdb has only the in-frame clones, and not every one. Among roughly 200,000 clones listed, more than 70% were seen once. Sequenced sample: peripheral blood. The receptor set was obtained from a woman older than 75 with active or convalescent COVID-19.

The V gene is TRBV5-1, the J gene TRBJ2-5; 11 bases are a match to TRBD2. The length of the CDR3 is 16 residues. CDR1 is SGHRS and CDR2 is YFSETQ in the germline V gene. Trimming took 0 bases from V and 5 from J; bases not matched to a gene: 6. CDR3 in amino acids: CASSLGLAGGAETQYF. In nucleotides, the CDR3 is TGCGCCAGCAGCTTGGGTCTAGCGGGGGGCGCGGAGACCCAGTACTTC.

CDR3: CASSREYGQGARTDTQYF. The DNA of the CDR3 is TGTGCCAGCAGTCGGGAGTACGGACAGGGGGCTAGGACAGATACGCAGTATTTT. The chain joins TRBV27 to TRBJ2-3; 11 bases agree with TRBD1. V dropped 5 bases and J dropped 3; count of bases not matched to a gene: 13. Germline V gene sequence: CDR1 MNHEY, CDR2 SMNVEV (reference sequence). The CDR3 length is 18 residues.

This chain uses TRBV18 with TRBJ2-1; D ambiguous. The CDR3 sequence is 11 residues long. Trimming cost V 3 bases and J 8 bases, with 5 bases left between them. Per the germline V gene, CDR1 is KGHSH and CDR2 is LQKENI. The CDR3 nucleotides read TGTGCCAGCTCACCTGGCCATGAGCAGTTCTTC. Translated: CASSPGHEQFF.

Remarks on this clone: The junction does not match germline at one end; this may be a read error. The sample has other DNA sequences that encode this CDR3 too. The CDR3 region has the DNA TGTGCCAGTAGCTTGGGGGGAGTTGCAACTAATGAAAAACTGTTTTTT. It yields the protein CASSLGGVATNEKLFF. The genes are TRBV5-4 and TRBJ1-4, with a tentative D call TRBD1 (5 bases). Germline CDR1 and CDR2: SGHNT and YYREEE (reference sequence). The CDR3 runs to 16 residues.

This chain uses TRBV6-5 with TRBJ2-6, with D tentatively TRBD1 (6 bases). Germline CDR1 and CDR2: MNHEY and SVGAGI. V lost 6 bases and J 0 bases, leaving 9 bases between the germline ends. The CDR3 covers 15 residues. CDR3 loop: CASRRQVSGANVLTF. The CDR3 coding sequence is TGTGCCAGCAGACGACAGGTCTCTGGGGCCAACGTCCTGACTTTC.

The V call is TRBV5-4, the J call TRBJ1-2, with TRBD1 matching over 9 bases. The trim removed 4 bases at V and 4 bases at J, leaving 8 bases unmatched. Germline V gene data show CDR1 as SGHNT and CDR2 as YYREEE (reference sequence). The CDR3 covers 15 residues. CDR3 nucleotides: TGTGCCAGCAGCCCGGCGGGACAGGGTGGCTATGGCTACACCTTC. Protein sequence: CASSPAGQGGYGYTF.

V usage is TRBV2 and J usage is TRBJ1-1, with 8 positions matching TRBD1. The trim removed 5 bases at V and 1 base at J, leaving 6 bases unmatched. CDR1 and CDR2 (germline): SNHLY, FYNNEI. The CDR3 is 15 amino acids. Written as DNA, the CDR3 is TGTGCCAGCAGTCGACAGGGGAGTGCGAACACTGAAGCTTTCTTT. Amino acids: CASSRQGSANTEAFF. The full variable domain, rest sourced from reference TRBV2 and TRBJ1-1, is EPEVTQTPSHQVTQMGQEVILRCVPISNHLYFYWYRQILGQKVEFLVSFYNNEISEKSEIFDDQFSVERPDGSNFTLKIRSTKLEDSAMYFCASSRQGSANTEAFFGQGTRLTVV.

This clone was recorded many times. The rearrangement links TRBV3-1 (or the pseudogene TRBV3-2) to TRBJ1-2, with 9 bases lining up with TRBD1. V trimming: 6 bases; J trimming: 2 bases; junction bases outside the gene matches: 16. The germline gives CDR1 LGHDT, CDR2 YNNKEL (reference sequence). This CDR3 comprises 18 residues. CDR3 protein: CASSYTGTGPNLNYGYTF. CDR3 sequence (DNA): TGTGCCAGCAGTTATACGGGGACAGGGCCAAACCTCAACTATGGCTACACCTTC.

This sequence joins TRBV18 and TRBJ2-2, with TRBD2 identical over 9 bases. CDR3 length: 15 residues. Germline V gene sequence: CDR1 KGHSH, CDR2 LQKENI. The ends lost 2 bases at V and 5 bases at J; junction bases unmatched: 3. The CDR3 loop is CASSPSSGVTGELFF. In DNA, the CDR3 is TGTGCCAGCTCACCATCTAGCGGGGTTACCGGGGAGCTGTTTTTT.

This clone has more than one count but fewer than ten. V gene TRBV2 combines with J gene TRBJ1-4, with D perhaps TRBD1 (5 bases). The CDR3 runs to 15 residues. The germline CDR1 and CDR2 sequences are SNHLY and FYNNEI. The V and J ends lost 4 bases and 0 bases respectively, with 9 bases between them. The CDR3 DNA reads TGTGCCAGCAGTGGACGACAGACAACTAATGAAAAACTGTTTTTT. Translating it yields CASSGRQTTNEKLFF.

This clone was recorded only once. This chain joins TRBV5-4 and TRBJ2-5; 10 nucleotides match TRBD1. V dropped 3 bases and J dropped 2; count of bases not matched to a gene: 4. The CDR3 runs to 15 residues. Germline CDR1 SGHNT, CDR2 YYREEE (reference sequence). CDR3 sequence: CASSSGQGRQETQYF. CDR3 bases: TGTGCCAGCAGCTCGGGACAGGGGCGTCAAGAGACCCAGTACTTC.

The chain uses TRBV27 and TRBJ2-1, with TRBD2 as a possible D gene (7 bases). CDR1 and CDR2 (germline): MNHEY, SMNVEV (reference sequence). Trimming left V 3 bases short and J 8 bases short, with 20 bases between. The CDR3 length is 16 residues. CDR3 residues: CASSFNSVGGPDEQFF. The CDR3 DNA reads TGTGCCAGCAGTTTCAACAGCGTGGGGGGGCCAGATGAGCAGTTCTTC.

V is TRBV4-3 and J is TRBJ1-2; TRBD1 matches 10 bases. The CDR3 contains 18 residues. Trimming took 0 bases from V and 1 from J; bases not matched to a gene: 8. CDR1 and CDR2 from the germline V gene are LGHNA and YSLEER. CDR3: CASSQEPDRGLGNYGYTF. CDR3 DNA: TGCGCCAGCAGCCAAGAGCCCGACAGGGGGCTAGGTAACTATGGCTACACCTTC.

The V gene is TRBV5-1, the J gene TRBJ1-1; 7 bases map to TRBD1. Trimming took 4 bases from V and 1 from J; bases not matched to a gene: 7. This CDR3 comprises 15 residues. Germline lookup yields CDR1 SGHRS and CDR2 YFSETQ. CDR3 sequence reads: CASSVTGTENTEAFF. The CDR3 DNA reads as TGCGCCAGCAGCGTTACCGGGACAGAGAACACTGAAGCTTTCTTT.

V gene TRBV7-8 combines with J gene TRBJ2-7; D gene uncertain. Trimming took off 6 bases at V and 2 bases at J, with 14 bases between the two ends. The CDR3 spans 14 residues. Germline V gene lookup returns CDR1 SGHVS and CDR2 FQNEAQ. The CDR3 DNA follows: TGTGCCAGCAGTTCCTTAGGCGGCGCCTACGAGCAGTACTTC. Translated: CASSSLGGAYEQYF.

J is TRBJ2-3 and V is TRBV20-1; 9 nucleotides match TRBD1. The J segment lost 12 bases and the V segment lost 3 bases, leaving 4 bases of the junction unmatched. The CDR3 spans 11 residues. Germline V gives CDR1 DFQATT, CDR2 SNEGSKA (reference sequence). As DNA, the CDR3 is TGCAGTGCTAGTAGGACAGGGGAACAGTATTTT. Translated, it gives CSASRTGEQYF.

The chain links TRBV7-2 to TRBJ1-3; TRBD1 is a possible D gene (6 bases). V was cut by 2 bases and J by 4 bases, with 12 bases left in between. CDR1 SGHTA and CDR2 FQGNSA come from the germline V gene. CDR3 length: 15 amino acids. The CDR3 region is CASSLPNRAGNTIYF. As DNA, the CDR3 is TGTGCCAGCAGCTTACCTAACAGGGCCGGAAACACCATATATTTT. The entire variable domain, with the rest obtained from reference TRBV7-2 and TRBJ1-3, is as follows: GAGVSQSPSNKVTEKGKDVELRCDPISGHTALYWYRQSLGQGLEFLIYFQGNSAPDKSGLPSDRFSAERTGGSVSTLTIQRTQQEDSAVYLCASSLPNRAGNTIYFGEGSWLTVV.

This clone showed up just once. The CDR3 sequence is CASSAQGPDTQYF. DNA of the CDR3: TGTGCCAGCAGCGCTCAGGGTCCAGATACGCAGTATTTT. The chain has TRBV3-1 (or the pseudogene TRBV3-2) and TRBJ2-3; a possible D gene is TRBD1 (5 bases). Germline V gene sequence: CDR1 LGHDT, CDR2 YNNKEL (reference sequence). The CDR3 is 13 residues long. V was pared by 5 bases and J by 4 bases, with 10 bases between.

This clone was seen only a few times. This chain links TRBV19 with TRBJ1-2, with D perhaps TRBD1 (5 bases). Trimming removed 7 bases at V and 2 bases at J, with 23 bases between. The germline CDR1 and CDR2 sequences are LNHDA and SQIVND (reference sequence). The CDR3 sequence is 17 residues long. The CDR3 loop is CASIEMSAGPMNYGYTF. CDR3 coding DNA: TGTGCCAGTATCGAAATGTCAGCGGGACCGATGAACTATGGCTACACCTTC.

The V call is TRBV5-1, the J call TRBJ2-3; 10 bases map to TRBD2. V was clipped by 2 bases and J by 5 bases; unmatched bases: 11. The CDR3 contains 17 residues. CDR1 is SGHRS, CDR2 YFSETQ, per germline. Here the CDR3 DNA reads TGCGCCAGCAGCTTAGCCGCTAGCGGGGGCAGAGGAGATACGCAGTATTTT. Encoded protein: CASSLAASGGRGDTQYF. Variable domain in full (rest from reference TRBV5-1 and TRBJ2-3): KAGVTQTPRYLIKTRGQQVTLSCSPISGHRSVSWYQQTPGQGLQFLFEYFSETQRNKGNFPGRFSGRQFSNSRSEMNVSTLELGDSALYLCASSLAASGGRGDTQYFGPGTRLTVL.

This clone has a handful of counts. The gene calls are TRBV9 and TRBJ2-2, with TRBD1 matching 8 bases. The germline gives CDR1 SGDLS, CDR2 YYNGEE. The CDR3 covers 15 residues. J lost 5 bases, V lost 4 bases, and 7 bases had no gene match. CDR3 coding DNA: TGTGCCAGCAGCCTAGGACAGGGTCGAACCGGGGAGCTGTTTTTT. Encoded protein: CASSLGQGRTGELFF.

The gene calls are TRBV7-2 and TRBJ1-3, with a possible D match to TRBD1 (5 bases). CDR3 length equals 16 residues. Trimming took 1 base from V and 0 from J, leaving 10 bases between them. Germline CDR1 is SGHTA and CDR2 is FQGNSA. The DNA for the CDR3 is TGTGCCAGCAGCTTAGGGCGGGGGAGCTCTGGAAACACCATATATTTT. It translates to CASSLGRGSSGNTIYF.

V and J are TRBV30 and TRBJ2-7, with TRBD1 identical over 8 bases. The CDR3 runs 17 residues. V shed 0 bases, J shed 2 bases, and the junction held 12 bases outside the gene matches. In germline, CDR1 is GTSNPN, CDR2 SVGIG (reference sequence). CDR3 DNA: TGTGCCTGGAGTGTACTTCGGGACAGGTTAACCCCCTACGAGCAGTACTTC. As protein: CAWSVLRDRLTPYEQYF. Together with reference TRBV30 and TRBJ2-7, the CDR3 gives the full variable domain: SQTIHQWPATLVQPVGSPLSLECTVEGTSNPNLYWYRQAAGRGLQLLFYSVGIGQISSEVPQNLSASRPQDRQFILSSKKLLLSDSGFYLCAWSVLRDRLTPYEQYFGPGTRLTVT.

The chain combines TRBV3-1 (or the pseudogene TRBV3-2) with TRBJ1-2; 8 bases align to TRBD1. CDR1 LGHDT and CDR2 YNNKEL come from the germline V gene (reference sequence). V was pared by 1 base and J by 6 bases, with 10 bases of the junction left unmatched. This CDR3 comprises 16 residues. DNA of the CDR3: TGTGCCAGCAGCCAAGCCCCTTCGGGACAGGCGAATGGCTACACCTTC. Protein: CASSQAPSGQANGYTF.

This clone turned up a few times. V usage is TRBV19 and J usage is TRBJ1-4, with TRBD1 matching 7 bases. This CDR3 has 14 amino acids. Germline-derived CDR1 and CDR2 are LNHDA and SQIVND (reference sequence). V lost 2 bases, J lost 4 bases, and 1 base stayed unmatched. DNA of the CDR3: TGTGCCAGTAGTATAAACAGGGGTAATGAAAAACTGTTTTTT. Translated, it gives CASSINRGNEKLFF.

This chain uses TRBV21-1 with TRBJ1-1; whether TRBD1, the table's D call, matches the DNA was not checked. TRBV21-1 is marked as a pseudogene. This CDR3 comprises 21 residues. In DNA form, the CDR3 reads TGTGCCAGCATCAACAAGGGTCAGAGACGGTGGGACAGCTCCATGAACACTGAAGCTTTCTTT. Its protein product is CASINKGQRRWDSSMNTEAFF.

This chain joins TRBV19 and TRBJ1-1, with TRBD1 identical over 8 bases. Germline V gene lookup returns CDR1 LNHDA and CDR2 SQIVND (reference sequence). Losses at the gene ends were 5 bases for V and 4 bases for J; bases not matched to a gene: 6. The CDR3 extends over 14 amino acids. For the CDR3, the DNA is TGTGCCAGTAGTCGCAGGGGGCTGGCCACTGAAGCTTTCTTT. The encoded protein is CASSRRGLATEAFF.

This rearrangement joins TRBV2 to TRBJ1-3; TRBD1 aligns across 8 bases. The CDR3 has 18 amino acids. V shed 6 bases, J shed 3 bases, and the junction held 16 bases outside the gene matches. Germline V gives CDR1 SNHLY, CDR2 FYNNEI. CDR3 nucleotides: TGTGCCAGCAGCGGGACAGGACGGTCCCCCCTCCTTGGAAACACCATATATTTT. Translation: CASSGTGRSPLLGNTIYF. Using reference TRBV2 and TRBJ1-3 for the parts outside the CDR3, the full variable domain is EPEVTQTPSHQVTQMGQEVILRCVPISNHLYFYWYRQILGQKVEFLVSFYNNEISEKSEIFDDQFSVERPDGSNFTLKIRSTKLEDSAMYFCASSGTGRSPLLGNTIYFGEGSWLTVV.

This chain joins TRBV7-9 and TRBJ1-2; 9 nucleotides align to TRBD1. The CDR3 has 15 amino acids. The germline V gene has CDR1 SEHNR and CDR2 FQNEAQ (reference sequence). J gave up 5 bases and V 2 bases, and 6 bases lay outside the gene matches. CDR3 loop: CASSLTGQGLYGYTF. The CDR3 region has the DNA TGTGCCAGCAGCTTAACGGGACAGGGTTTATATGGCTACACCTTC.

DNA of the CDR3: TGTGCCAGCAGTTCTGGTGTTCTGCGCATGAACACTGAAGCTTTCTTT. Translating it yields CASSSGVLRMNTEAFF. The rearrangement joins TRBV6-5 to TRBJ1-1; no reliable D call. Germline V gene lookup returns CDR1 MNHEY and CDR2 SVGAGI. V was pared by 4 bases and J by 0 bases, with 15 bases between. The CDR3 is 16 amino acids.

This clone occurred once. The V and J genes are TRBV4-1 and TRBJ1-1; possibly TRBD1 for D (6 bases). Germline V lookup: CDR1 MGHRA, CDR2 YSYEKL. The CDR3 covers 13 residues. Between the trimmed V and J ends, which lost 1 base and 7 bases, there was a span of 10 bases. Here the CDR3 reads CASSQGQELEAFF. CDR3 in DNA: TGCGCCAGCAGCCAAGGACAGGAGCTTGAAGCTTTCTTT.